This entry lists 13 T cell receptor beta chains sequenced from one sample in a study of brain T cells in children with intractable seizures. The repertoire was sequenced with immunoSEQ multiplex PCR; TCRdb's copy has only in-frame clones and lacks some. The data contain roughly 110,000 clones, around 94% of them singletons. Material: peripheral blood, obtained at surgery. The receptors were gathered from a boy younger than two with hemimegalencephaly and intractable seizures.

The chain uses TRBV7-9 and TRBJ2-7; tentatively, D is TRBD1 (6 bases). V shed 1 base and J shed 6 bases, with 16 bases lying between them. CDR1 SEHNR and CDR2 FQNEAQ come from the germline V gene (reference sequence). The CDR3 consists of 15 residues. The CDR3 loop is CASSLEPGTKAEQYF. The CDR3 DNA reads as TGTGCCAGCAGCTTAGAACCCGGGACAAAGGCCGAGCAGTACTTC.

V gene TRBV4-2 combines with J gene TRBJ1-4; TRBD1 aligns across 9 bases. The CDR3 extends over 15 amino acids. V shed 4 bases and J 8 bases; nucleotides not matched to a gene: 8. The germline CDR1 and CDR2 sequences are LGHNA and YNFKEQ. CDR3 sequence reads: CASSLPGTGNEKLFF. In nucleotides, the CDR3 is TGTGCCAGCAGCCTACCTGGGACAGGGAACGAAAAACTGTTTTTT.

This chain uses TRBV28 with TRBJ1-5, with unresolved D. Per the germline V gene, CDR1 is MDHEN and CDR2 is SYDVKM. V was clipped by 8 bases and J by 4 bases, with 9 bases between them. The CDR3 loop spans 12 amino acids. The CDR3 coding sequence is TGTGCCAGCGATACTTTGAATCAGCCCCAGCATTTT. This gives the protein CASDTLNQPQHF. Supplemented by reference TRBV28 and TRBJ1-5, the full variable domain reads DVKVTQSSRYLVKRTGEKVFLECVQDMDHENMFWYRQDPGLGLRLIYFSYDVKMKEKGDIPEGYSVSREKKERFSLILESASTNQTSMYLCASDTLNQPQHFGDGTRLSIL.

The chain's CDR3 is CAWSTETVLNEKLFF. Here the CDR3 DNA reads TGTGCCTGGAGTACGGAGACAGTCCTTAATGAAAAACTGTTTTTT. V and J are TRBV30 and TRBJ1-4, with D possibly TRBD1 on 5 matching bases. The CDR3 spans 15 residues. In germline, CDR1 is GTSNPN, CDR2 SVGIG (reference sequence). V shed 2 bases and J shed 4 bases, with 14 bases lying between them.

The V call is TRBV19, the J call TRBJ2-2; a possible D gene is TRBD2 (6 bases). This CDR3 region has 16 residues. CDR1 and CDR2 (germline): LNHDA, SQIVND (reference sequence). The germline V and J ends were trimmed by 3 bases and 7 bases, with 18 bases remaining between them. CDR3: CASSIEPEGIGGELFF. CDR3 DNA: TGTGCCAGTAGTATTGAGCCGGAGGGGATTGGCGGGGAGCTGTTTTTT. The full variable domain, with the rest looked up from reference TRBV19 and TRBJ2-2, is DGGITQSPKYLFRKEGQNVTLSCEQNLNHDAMYWYRQDPGQGLRLIYYSQIVNDFQKGDIAEGYSVSREKKESFPLTVTSAQKNPTAFYLCASSIEPEGIGGELFFGEGSRLTVL.

This chain joins TRBV24-1 and TRBJ1-5; a possible D gene is TRBD1 (6 bases). CDR3 length equals 16 residues. Per the germline V gene, CDR1 is KGHDR and CDR2 is SFDVKD. The ends were cut back, 0 bases at V and 7 bases at J, with 15 bases in the middle. CDR3 in DNA: TGTGCCACCAGTGATTTGGCAGCAGGGGATGGGCAGCCCCAGCATTTT. As protein: CATSDLAAGDGQPQHF.

The chain links TRBV29-1 to TRBJ2-7, with 7 nucleotides matching TRBD1. Germline CDR1 SQVTM, CDR2 ANQGSEA. The CDR3 contains 11 residues. Losses at the gene ends were 3 bases for V and 6 bases for J; bases not matched to a gene: 2. The CDR3 protein is CSVEAGGEQYF. The CDR3, as DNA: TGCAGCGTTGAGGCAGGGGGCGAGCAGTACTTC.

The J gene is TRBJ2-7, the V gene TRBV6-6; 8 positions match TRBD1. Germline lookup yields CDR1 MNHNY and CDR2 SVGAGI (reference sequence). With 6 bases clipped from V and 0 bases from J, the junction kept 13 bases outside the gene matches. The CDR3 is 17 residues long. The CDR3 here is CASSRTRSGTGSYEQYF. The CDR3 bases are TGTGCCAGCAGCCGAACCCGCTCCGGGACAGGCTCCTACGAGCAGTACTTC.

The genes are TRBV5-5 and TRBJ2-4, with a tentative D call TRBD1 (5 bases). The V gene's germline CDR1 is SGHKS and CDR2 YYEKEE (reference sequence). V was cut by 4 bases and J by 8 bases, with 19 bases left in between. CDR3 length equals 15 residues. The CDR3 reads CASSGPQGLLDIQYF. The CDR3 nucleotides are TGTGCCAGCAGCGGACCTCAGGGTCTATTGGACATTCAGTACTTC.

V and J are TRBV6-5 and TRBJ2-5; D is uncertain. The V gene's germline CDR1 is MNHEY and CDR2 SVGAGI. The CDR3 runs 14 residues. V dropped 7 bases and J dropped 5 bases, with 17 bases sitting between them. CDR3 DNA sequence: TGTGCCAGCACAAACCGGGCCCCCCGGGAGACCCAGTACTTC. Protein product: CASTNRAPRETQYF.

The chain couples TRBV4-1 to TRBJ1-6; possible D gene TRBD1, 6 bases. The CDR3 has 15 residues. V lost 0 bases, J lost 7 bases, and 10 bases lay in between. The germline V gene has CDR1 MGHRA and CDR2 YSYEKL. CDR3 nucleotide sequence: TGCGCCAGCAGCCAAGATGGACAGATCAATTCACCCCTCCACTTT. Its translation: CASSQDGQINSPLHF.

The chain combines TRBV27 with TRBJ2-7; tentative D call: TRBD2 (6 bases). CDR1 is MNHEY and CDR2 is SMNVEV in the germline V gene (reference sequence). CDR3 length: 15 residues. Deletions cut 3 bases from V and 3 bases from J, with 15 bases between. The CDR3 spells CASSLAIGLSYEQYF. The CDR3 nucleotides are TGTGCCAGCAGTTTGGCCATCGGACTAAGCTACGAGCAGTACTTC.

This clone was recorded once. This sequence joins TRBV4-2 and TRBJ2-7; D call uncertain. This CDR3 is 15 amino acids long. CDR1 and CDR2 from the germline V gene are LGHNA and YNFKEQ. With 0 bases removed from V and 0 bases from J, the gap between germline ends came to 9 bases. As DNA, the CDR3 is TGTGCCAGCAGCCAAGAAAGAGTCCTCTCCTACGAGCAGTACTTC. It translates to CASSQERVLSYEQYF.